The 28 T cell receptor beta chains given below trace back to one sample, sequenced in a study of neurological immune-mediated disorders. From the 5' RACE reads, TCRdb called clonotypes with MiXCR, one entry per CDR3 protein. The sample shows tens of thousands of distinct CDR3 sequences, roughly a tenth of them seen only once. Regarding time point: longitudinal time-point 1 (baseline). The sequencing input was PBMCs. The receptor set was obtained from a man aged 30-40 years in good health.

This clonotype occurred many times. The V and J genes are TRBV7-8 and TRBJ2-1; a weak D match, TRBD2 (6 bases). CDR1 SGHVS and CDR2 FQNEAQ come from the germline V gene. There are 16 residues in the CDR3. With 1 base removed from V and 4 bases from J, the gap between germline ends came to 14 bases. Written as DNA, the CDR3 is TGTGCCAGCAGCTTAGGTCCTAGCGAACCTTACAATGAGCAGTTCTTC. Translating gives CASSLGPSEPYNEQFF.

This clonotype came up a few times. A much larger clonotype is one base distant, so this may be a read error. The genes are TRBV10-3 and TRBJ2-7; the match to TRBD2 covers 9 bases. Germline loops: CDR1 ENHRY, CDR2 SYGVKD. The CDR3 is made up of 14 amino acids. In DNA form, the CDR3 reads TGTGCCATCAGTGCCGGGACTAGCAGCTACGATCAGTACTTC. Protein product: CAISAGTSSYDQYF.

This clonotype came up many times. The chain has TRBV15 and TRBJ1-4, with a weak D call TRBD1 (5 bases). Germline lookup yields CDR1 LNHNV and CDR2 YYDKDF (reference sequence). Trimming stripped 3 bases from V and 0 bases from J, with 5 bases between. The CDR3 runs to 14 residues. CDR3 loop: CATSRTATNEKLFF. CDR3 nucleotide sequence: TGTGCCACCAGCAGGACAGCAACTAATGAAAAACTGTTTTTT.

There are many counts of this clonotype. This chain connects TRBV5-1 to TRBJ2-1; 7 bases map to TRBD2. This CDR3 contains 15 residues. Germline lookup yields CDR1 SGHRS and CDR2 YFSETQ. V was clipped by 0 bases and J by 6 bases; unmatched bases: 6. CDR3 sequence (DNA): TGCGCCAGCAGCTTGGTGGCTAGCGGAAGCAATGAGCAGTTCTTC. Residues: CASSLVASGSNEQFF.

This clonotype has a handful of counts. The chain's CDR3 is CSARKTGEKNTGELFF. Here the CDR3 DNA reads TGCAGTGCTAGAAAAACAGGGGAGAAGAACACCGGGGAGCTGTTTTTT. V is TRBV20-1 and J is TRBJ2-2, with 7 bases aligning to TRBD1. With 2 bases clipped from V and 1 base from J, the junction kept 7 bases outside the gene matches. This CDR3 is built from 16 residues. The V gene's germline CDR1 is DFQATT and CDR2 SNEGSKA (reference sequence).

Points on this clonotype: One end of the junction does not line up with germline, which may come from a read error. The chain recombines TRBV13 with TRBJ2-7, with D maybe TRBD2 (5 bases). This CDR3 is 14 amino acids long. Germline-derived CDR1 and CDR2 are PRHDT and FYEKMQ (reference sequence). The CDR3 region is CASSSGSESFEQYF. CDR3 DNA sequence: TGTGCCAGCAGCTCGGGGTCAGAATCCTTCGAGCAGTACTTC. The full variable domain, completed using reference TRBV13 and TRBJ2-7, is AAGVIQSPRHLIKEKRETATLKCYPIPRHDTVYWYQQGPGQDPQFLISFYEKMQSDKGSIPDRFSAQQFSDYHSELNMSSLELGDSALYFCASSSGSESFEQYFGPGTRLTVT.

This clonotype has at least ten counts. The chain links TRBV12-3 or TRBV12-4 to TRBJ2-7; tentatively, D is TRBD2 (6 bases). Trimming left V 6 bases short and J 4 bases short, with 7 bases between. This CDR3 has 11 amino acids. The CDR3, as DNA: TGTGCCAGCAGACGGGGGTACGAGCAGTACTTC. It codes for CASRRGYEQYF.

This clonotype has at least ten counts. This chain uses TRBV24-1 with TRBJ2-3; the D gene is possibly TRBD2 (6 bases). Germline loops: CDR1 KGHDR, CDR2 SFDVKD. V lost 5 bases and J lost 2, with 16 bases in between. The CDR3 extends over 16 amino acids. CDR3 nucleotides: TGTGCCACCAGTGGAGGCCAGCGGGTGAACACAGATACGCAGTATTTT. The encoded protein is CATSGGQRVNTDTQYF.

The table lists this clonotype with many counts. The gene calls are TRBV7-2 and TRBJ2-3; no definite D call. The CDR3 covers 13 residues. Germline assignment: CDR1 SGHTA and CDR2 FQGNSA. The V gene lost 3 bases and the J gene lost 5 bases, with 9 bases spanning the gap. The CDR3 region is CASSFPWGDTQYF. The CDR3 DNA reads TGTGCCAGCAGCTTCCCCTGGGGAGATACGCAGTATTTT.

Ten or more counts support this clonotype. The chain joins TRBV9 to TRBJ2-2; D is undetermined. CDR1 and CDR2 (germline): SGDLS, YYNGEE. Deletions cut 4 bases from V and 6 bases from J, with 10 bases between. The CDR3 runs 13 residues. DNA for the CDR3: TGTGCCAGCAGCCCCCTTGAGGCCGGGGAGCTGTTTTTT. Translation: CASSPLEAGELFF.

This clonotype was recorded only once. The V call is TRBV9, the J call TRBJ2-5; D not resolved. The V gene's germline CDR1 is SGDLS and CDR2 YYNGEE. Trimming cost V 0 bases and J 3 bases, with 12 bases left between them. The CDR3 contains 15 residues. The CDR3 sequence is CASSVAVTSKETQYF. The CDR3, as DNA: TGTGCCAGCAGCGTAGCCGTGACCAGCAAAGAGACCCAGTACTTC.

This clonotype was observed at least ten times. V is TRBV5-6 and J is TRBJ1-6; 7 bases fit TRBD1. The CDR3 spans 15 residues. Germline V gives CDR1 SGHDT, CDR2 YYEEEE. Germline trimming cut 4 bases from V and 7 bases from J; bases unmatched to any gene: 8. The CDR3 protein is CASSPTGQLNSPLHF. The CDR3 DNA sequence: TGTGCCAGCAGCCCAACGGGACAGTTAAATTCACCCCTCCACTTT.

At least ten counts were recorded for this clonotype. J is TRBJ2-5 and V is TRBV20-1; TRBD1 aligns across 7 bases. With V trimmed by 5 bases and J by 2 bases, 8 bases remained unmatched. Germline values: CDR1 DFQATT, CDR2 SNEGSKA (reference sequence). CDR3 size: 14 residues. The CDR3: CSAQRPGQQETQYF. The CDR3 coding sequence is TGCAGTGCTCAGCGACCGGGACAGCAAGAGACCCAGTACTTC.

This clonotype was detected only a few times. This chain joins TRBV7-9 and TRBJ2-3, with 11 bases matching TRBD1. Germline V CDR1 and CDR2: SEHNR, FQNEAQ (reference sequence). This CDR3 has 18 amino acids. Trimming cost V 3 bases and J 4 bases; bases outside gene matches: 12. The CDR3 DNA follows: TGTGCCAGCAGCTTCCGGGACAGGGGGTATGGTGGCGCAGATACGCAGTATTTT. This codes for CASSFRDRGYGGADTQYF.

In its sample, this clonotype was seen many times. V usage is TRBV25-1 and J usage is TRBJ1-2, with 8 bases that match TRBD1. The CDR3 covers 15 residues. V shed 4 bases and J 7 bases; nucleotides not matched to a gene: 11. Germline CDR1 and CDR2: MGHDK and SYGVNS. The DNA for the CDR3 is TGTGCCAGCAGTGTCAGGGGGCCCCCGTTGAGTGGCTACACCTTC. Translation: CASSVRGPPLSGYTF.

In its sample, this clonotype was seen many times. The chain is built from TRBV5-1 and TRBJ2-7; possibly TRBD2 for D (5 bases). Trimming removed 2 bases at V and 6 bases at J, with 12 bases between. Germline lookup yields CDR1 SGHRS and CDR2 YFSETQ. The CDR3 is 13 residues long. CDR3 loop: CASSFRGAGEQYF. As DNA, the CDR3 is TGCGCCAGCAGCTTTCGGGGTGCTGGCGAGCAGTACTTC.

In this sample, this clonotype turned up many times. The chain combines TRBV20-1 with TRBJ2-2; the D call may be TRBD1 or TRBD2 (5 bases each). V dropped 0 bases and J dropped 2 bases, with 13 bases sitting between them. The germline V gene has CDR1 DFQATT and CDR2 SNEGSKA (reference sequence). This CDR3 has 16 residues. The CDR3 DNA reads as TGCAGTGCTAGAGATGACTGGGGGAAAAACACCGGGGAGCTGTTTTTT. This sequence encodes CSARDDWGKNTGELFF.

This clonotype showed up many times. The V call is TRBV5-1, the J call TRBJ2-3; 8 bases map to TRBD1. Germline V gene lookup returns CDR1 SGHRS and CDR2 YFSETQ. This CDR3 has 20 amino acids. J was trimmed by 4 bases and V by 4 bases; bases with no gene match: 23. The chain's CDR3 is CASSTERQGAQMNWPDTQYF. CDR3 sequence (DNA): TGCGCCAGCAGCACCGAAAGGCAGGGGGCGCAGATGAACTGGCCAGATACGCAGTATTTT.

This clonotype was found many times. The CDR3 bases are TGCGCCAGCAGCTTGAGTTCGGGAGTTACAGATACGCAGTATTTT. Its protein is CASSLSSGVTDTQYF. The rearrangement joins TRBV5-1 to TRBJ2-3; D perhaps matches TRBD2 (6 bases). The CDR3 length is 15 residues. The V gene's germline CDR1 is SGHRS and CDR2 YFSETQ. V was pared by 1 base and J by 3 bases, with 12 bases between.

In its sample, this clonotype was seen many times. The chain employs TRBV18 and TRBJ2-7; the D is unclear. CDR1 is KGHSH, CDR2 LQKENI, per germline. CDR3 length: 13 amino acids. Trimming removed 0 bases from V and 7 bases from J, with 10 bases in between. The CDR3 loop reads CASSPPGRNEQYF. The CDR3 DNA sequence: TGTGCCAGCTCACCACCGGGTCGGAATGAGCAGTACTTC.

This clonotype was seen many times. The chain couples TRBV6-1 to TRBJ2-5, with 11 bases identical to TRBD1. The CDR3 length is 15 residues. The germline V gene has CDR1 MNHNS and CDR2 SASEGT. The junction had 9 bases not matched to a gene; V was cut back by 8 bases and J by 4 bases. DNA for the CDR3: TGTGCCAGCCGGAAAGGGACAGGGGGAGGAGAGACCCAGTACTTC. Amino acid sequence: CASRKGTGGGETQYF.

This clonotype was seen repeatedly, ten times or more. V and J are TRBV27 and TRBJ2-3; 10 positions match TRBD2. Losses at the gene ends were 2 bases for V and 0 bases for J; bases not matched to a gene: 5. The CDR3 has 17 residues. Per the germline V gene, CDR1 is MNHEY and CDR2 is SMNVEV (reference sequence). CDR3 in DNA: TGTGCCAGCAGTTTAAAGGGACTAGCGAGGAGCACAGATACGCAGTATTTT. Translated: CASSLKGLARSTDTQYF.

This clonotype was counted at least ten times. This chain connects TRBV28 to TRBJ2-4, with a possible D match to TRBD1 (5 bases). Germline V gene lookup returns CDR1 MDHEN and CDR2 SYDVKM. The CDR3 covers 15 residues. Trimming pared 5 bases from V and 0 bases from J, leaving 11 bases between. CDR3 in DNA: TGTGCCAGCAGTCCCTATCAGGGAGCCAAAAACATTCAGTACTTC. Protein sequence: CASSPYQGAKNIQYF.

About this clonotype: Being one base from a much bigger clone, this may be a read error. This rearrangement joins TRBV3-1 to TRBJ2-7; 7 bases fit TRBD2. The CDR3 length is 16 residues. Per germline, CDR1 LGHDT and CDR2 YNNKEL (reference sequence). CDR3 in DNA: TGTGTCAGCAGCCGACCGGGGGGTTTTACCACCTACGAGCAGTACTTC. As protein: CVSSRPGGFTTYEQYF.

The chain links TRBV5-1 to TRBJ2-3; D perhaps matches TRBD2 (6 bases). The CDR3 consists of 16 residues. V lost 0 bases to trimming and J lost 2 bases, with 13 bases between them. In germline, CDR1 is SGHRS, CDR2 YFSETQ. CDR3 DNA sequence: TGCGCCAGCAGCTTGGCTCCTAGCGTCAACACAGATACGCAGTATTTT. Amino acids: CASSLAPSVNTDTQYF.

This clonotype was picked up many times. CDR3 coding DNA: TGTGCCAGCTCTAGGGGGGAGACCTACGAGCAGTACTTC. This codes for CASSRGETYEQYF. The rearrangement uses TRBV18 and TRBJ2-7, with D perhaps TRBD1 or TRBD2 (6 bases each). V lost 6 bases and J lost 2, with 11 bases in between. From germline, CDR1 is KGHSH and CDR2 LQKENI. The CDR3 covers 13 residues.

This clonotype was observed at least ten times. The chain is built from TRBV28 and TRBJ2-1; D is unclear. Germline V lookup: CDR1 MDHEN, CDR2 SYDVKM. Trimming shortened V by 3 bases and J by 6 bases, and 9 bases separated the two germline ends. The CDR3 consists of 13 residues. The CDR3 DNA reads TGTGCCAGCAGTTTTCCAGGAATCAATGAGCAGTTCTTC. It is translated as CASSFPGINEQFF.

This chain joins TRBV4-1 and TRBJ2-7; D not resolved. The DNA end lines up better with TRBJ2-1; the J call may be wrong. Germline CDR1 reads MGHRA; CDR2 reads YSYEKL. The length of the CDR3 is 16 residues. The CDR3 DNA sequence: TGCGCCAGCAGCCAAGAGATTGCCAGTCCCTGGAATGAGCAGTTCTTC. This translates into CASSQEIASPWNEQFF.